Following are 5 T cell receptor beta chains from one sample sequenced in a study of regulatory T cells in long-lasting Graves disease. Construction of TCR beta libraries relied on iRepertoire HTBI primers and on Arm-PCR targeting CDR3 regions. TCRdb ran MiXCR on the multiplex PCR reads and lists one entry per CDR3 protein. The sample contains under 500,000 distinct CDR3 sequences, approximately 16% of which appear only once. This sample's time point: newly diagnosed GD, antithyroid drugs for less than 3 months. The TCR library was made from RNA extracted from PBMCs. These data also formed part of another study, on T cells in Graves' hyperthyroidism and ophthalmopathy.

This material consisted of peripheral blood mononuclear cells (PBMCs), taken at new diagnosis, from a patient treated with antithyroid drugs. Receptors were obtained from a woman in her twenties or thirties with Graves disease.

This clonotype came up a few times. A much larger clone is a single base away; this may be a read error. The chain is built from TRBV20-1 and TRBJ2-1; 13 bases align to TRBD2. The ends lost 5 bases at V and 7 bases at J; junction bases unmatched: 11. CDR1 is DFQATT, CDR2 SNEGSKA, per germline (reference sequence). This CDR3 comprises 16 residues. The CDR3 here is CSARLLGLAGVNEQFF. In DNA form, the CDR3 reads TGCAGTGCTCGCCTCCTCGGACTAGCGGGAGTGAATGAGCAGTTCTTC.

This clonotype was seen a single time. This chain uses TRBV7-2 with TRBJ2-7; TRBD2 matches at 8 bases. Trimming took 0 bases from V and 5 from J; bases not matched to a gene: 6. The CDR3 contains 15 residues. The germline V gene encodes CDR1 SGHTA and CDR2 FQGNSA. The CDR3 DNA sequence: TGTGCCAGCAGCTTAGCGCGACTAGCGCTCAACGAGCAGTACTTC. Encoded protein: CASSLARLALNEQYF.

There are many counts of this clonotype. The chain combines TRBV20-1 with TRBJ2-1; perhaps D is TRBD1 or TRBD2 (6 bases each). The CDR3 runs to 17 residues. Germline CDR1 DFQATT, CDR2 SNEGSKA (reference sequence). Trimming left V 1 base short and J 3 bases short, with 19 bases between. This CDR3 is CSARAQGKRRGYNEQFF. The CDR3 DNA follows: TGCAGTGCTAGAGCGCAGGGGAAGAGGAGGGGCTACAATGAGCAGTTCTTC.

This chain uses TRBV10-2 with TRBJ2-6; D not resolved. V dropped 4 bases and J dropped 2 bases, with 9 bases sitting between them. Germline V lookup: CDR1 WSHSY, CDR2 SAAADI. CDR3 length: 15 residues. The DNA of the CDR3 is TGCGCCAGCAGTGGGGTTAGGGCTGGGGCCAACGTCCTGACTTTC. It yields the protein CASSGVRAGANVLTF.

This clonotype has more than one count but fewer than ten. This chain links TRBV2 with TRBJ2-5; the D is unclear. The V end lost 6 bases, the J end lost 4 bases, and 15 bases lay between the germline ends. CDR3 size: 14 residues. Looked up from germline, CDR1 is SNHLY and CDR2 is FYNNEI. Here the CDR3 reads CASSPPADPETQYF. Here the CDR3 DNA reads TGTGCCAGCAGCCCCCCGGCAGACCCAGAGACCCAGTACTTC.